This T cell receptor (beta chain) was sequenced in a study of post-analysis software for immune sequencing data. As for the study in general: The study covered relapsing-remitting, secondary progressive and progressive-relapsing courses of multiple sclerosis.

Prepared TCR beta cDNA libraries contained unique molecular identifiers. T cells, about 0.95 to 11 million of them, yielded about half a million cDNA molecules. From the PCR reads, TCRdb called clonotypes with MiXCR, one entry per CDR3 protein. The repertoire holds more than 500,000 distinct CDR3 sequences, with less than 40% as singletons. This clonotype was counted between two and nine times. This receptor was obtained from a girl aged 2-17 years with multiple sclerosis. The material sequenced was blood.

The CDR3 region has the DNA TGCGCCAGCAGCGAATATAGCGGGGGGCTAGGGGAGCAGTTCTTC. Residues: CASSEYSGGLGEQFF. This rearrangement joins TRBV5-1 to TRBJ2-1, with 10 positions matching TRBD2. The CDR3 is 15 amino acids. V lost 4 bases to trimming and J lost 10 bases; unmatched junction nucleotides: 11. CDR1 is SGHRS, CDR2 YFSETQ, per germline.